Listed below are T cell receptor beta chains from one sample, sequenced in a study of cytotoxic CD8 clonotypes in ibrutinib-treated CLL. This table comes from immunoSEQ multiplex PCR, and its TCRdb copy is limited to in-frame clones, with some not included. There are over 140,000 clones in the sample; over 75% occur only once, and 7.6% lies in the top ten. Sequenced material: PBMCs, taken after 36 months of ibrutinib treatment. These receptors all stem from a human donor with chronic lymphocytic leukemia. Both conserved end residues are part of each CDR3. The D gene is left open where the match is weak. Size tells how often a clone was seen (once, few, many) or the class of an expanded clone, and some rows leave it out.

abundance	j_gene	d_gene	v_gene	CDR3aa	CDR3nt
.	TRBJ2-3	.	TRBV10-3	CAISVGSTDTQYF	TGTGCCATCAGTGTGGGGAGCACAGATACGCAGTATTTT
.	TRBJ1-2	.	TRBV5-5	CASSLFTDGYTF	TGTGCCAGCAGCTTGTTTACAGATGGCTACACCTTC
.	TRBJ1-1	.	TRBV7-9	CASIGNTEAFF	TGTGCCAGCATTGGGAACACTGAAGCTTTCTTT
.	TRBJ1-1	.	TRBV30	CAWSVTGRTEAFF	TGTGCCTGGAGTGTTACAGGGCGGACTGAAGCTTTCTTT
once	TRBJ1-1	TRBD1	TRBV11-2	CASLTGSNTEAFF	TGTGCCAGCCTGACAGGGAGTAACACTGAAGCTTTCTTT
few	TRBJ1-4	.	TRBV28	CASSLSKALEKLFF	TGTGCCAGCAGTTTATCGAAGGCGCTTGAAAAACTGTTTTTT
.	TRBJ2-7	TRBD1	TRBV27	CASRRTGPYEQYF	TGTGCCAGCAGGAGGACAGGGCCCTACGAGCAGTACTTC
.	TRBJ2-1	.	TRBV7-3	CASGPAGPPGHEQFF	TGTGCCAGCGGCCCGGCGGGGCCGCCTGGACATGAGCAGTTCTTC
few	TRBJ2-6	TRBD1	TRBV10-2	CASSSGQGHSGANVLTF	TGCGCCAGCAGCTCGGGACAGGGGCACTCTGGGGCCAACGTCCTGACTTTC
once	TRBJ2-2	.	TRBV6-5	CASNTGNTGELFF	TGTGCCAGCAACACAGGGAATACCGGGGAGCTGTTTTTT
.	TRBJ1-1	TRBD1	TRBV7-9	CASSLLFRDRGHRAFF	TGTGCCAGCAGCTTGCTATTCCGGGACAGGGGGCATCGGGCTTTCTTT
.	TRBJ2-7	.	TRBV14	CASRASGTHYEQYF	TGTGCCAGCAGGGCAAGCGGGACACATTACGAGCAGTACTTC
.	TRBJ2-6	TRBD1	TRBV5-4	CASSLAGQGPLANVLTF	TGTGCCAGCAGCTTGGCGGGACAGGGCCCTCTAGCCAACGTCCTGACTTTC
.	TRBJ2-3	.	TRBV15	CATSRDLGKWDTQYF	TGTGCCACCAGCAGAGATCTGGGGAAGTGGGATACGCAGTATTTT
few	TRBJ1-5	TRBD1	TRBV28	CASSRIGAGGSQPQHF	TGTGCCAGCAGTCGAATCGGGGCAGGGGGCAGTCAGCCCCAGCATTTT
.	TRBJ1-2	TRBD1	TRBV7-6	CASSLTYRQGEGYTF	TGTGCCAGCAGCTTAACATATCGACAGGGCGAAGGCTACACCTTC